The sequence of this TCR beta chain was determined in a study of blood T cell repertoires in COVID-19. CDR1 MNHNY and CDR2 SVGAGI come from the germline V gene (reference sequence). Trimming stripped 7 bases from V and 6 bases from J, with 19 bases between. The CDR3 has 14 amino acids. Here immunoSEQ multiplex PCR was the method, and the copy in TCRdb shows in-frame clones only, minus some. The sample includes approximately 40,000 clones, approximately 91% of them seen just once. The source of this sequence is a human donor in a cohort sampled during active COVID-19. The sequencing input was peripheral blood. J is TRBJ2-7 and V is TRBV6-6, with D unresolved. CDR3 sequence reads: CASTWASPGPEQYF. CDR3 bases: TGTGCCAGCACGTGGGCTTCCCCAGGTCCCGAGCAGTACTTC.